Each of the 19 T cell receptor beta chains below was sequenced from the same sample in a study of cytomegalovirus exposure and HLA in healthy donors. The PCR made use of 60 Vbeta and 13 Jbeta primers. The protocol was immunoSEQ multiplex PCR, while the TCRdb copy is restricted to in-frame clones and leaves out a portion. The sample yields 100,000 to 150,000 clones, about 85% seen once. Sequenced: PBMCs. Receptors were obtained from a man aged 18 to 29 in good health and CMV-seropositive.

The gene calls are TRBV11-2 and TRBJ1-2; the D is unclear. The CDR3 consists of 12 residues. Germline V lookup: CDR1 SGHAT, CDR2 FQNNGV. Deletions cut 1 base from V and 3 bases from J, with 3 bases between. CDR3 coding DNA: TGTGCCAGCAGCTTAGCTGACTATGGCTACACCTTC. It translates to CASSLADYGYTF.

V gene TRBV5-6 combines with J gene TRBJ2-4; D is perhaps TRBD1 (5 bases). From germline, CDR1 is SGHDT and CDR2 YYEEEE. The CDR3 consists of 16 residues. V lost 2 bases, J lost 1 base, and 13 bases lay in between. The CDR3, as DNA: TGTGCCAGCAGCTTAGGGGTGATGGGGGCCAAAAACATTCAGTACTTC. This translates into CASSLGVMGAKNIQYF.

This chain connects TRBV6-5 to TRBJ2-2, with D maybe TRBD2 (5 bases). This CDR3 region has 14 residues. V lost 6 bases and J lost 17, with 25 bases in between. Per germline, CDR1 MNHEY and CDR2 SVGAGI. CDR3 DNA sequence: TGTGCCAGCAGCCGCGAGAGGAACACCGGGGAGCCATTTTTT. It yields the protein CASSRERNTGEPFF.

A single count supports this clone. The junction and the germline gene differ at one end; a read error may be behind it. The chain couples TRBV14 to TRBJ2-7; D remains unclear. Germline values: CDR1 SGHDN, CDR2 FVKESK. CDR3 length: 14 amino acids. The DNA of the CDR3 is TGTGCCAGCAGCCATAACCCAACAAGCTACGAGCGGTACTTC. This gives the protein CASSHNPTSYERYF.

The chain is built from TRBV30 and TRBJ2-5, with 9 bases that match TRBD1. Germline lookup yields CDR1 GTSNPN and CDR2 SVGIG (reference sequence). With V trimmed by 5 bases and J by 4 bases, 5 bases remained unmatched. The CDR3 extends over 13 amino acids. CDR3 loop: CAWGTGHRETQYF. DNA for the CDR3: TGTGCCTGGGGGACAGGGCATCGAGAGACCCAGTACTTC.

The gene calls are TRBV19 and TRBJ2-3, with 7 bases aligning to TRBD2. The CDR3 runs 19 residues. The germline V gene encodes CDR1 LNHDA and CDR2 SQIVND (reference sequence). The J segment lost 6 bases and the V segment lost 5 bases, leaving 23 bases of the junction unmatched. The CDR3 DNA sequence: TGTGCCAGTAGTGTAACAGGACCTAGCGGTGGATCGGGTAGGGATACGCAGTATTTT. It specifies CASSVTGPSGGSGRDTQYF.

V gene TRBV7-6 combines with J gene TRBJ2-7; D is possibly TRBD2 (5 bases). This CDR3 has 14 amino acids. Trimming cost V 1 base and J 5 bases, with 12 bases left between them. Looked up from germline, CDR1 is SGHVS and CDR2 is FNYEAQ. In DNA, the CDR3 is TGTGCCAGCAGCTTAGGTCTAGCTCTCGACGAGCAGTACTTC. Its protein is CASSLGLALDEQYF.

The chain recombines TRBV7-8 with TRBJ1-5; D remains ambiguous. Trimming removed 3 bases from V and 0 bases from J, with 9 bases in between. CDR3 length equals 15 residues. From germline, CDR1 is SGHVS and CDR2 FQNEAQ. The CDR3 here is CASSLTPGSNQPQHF. The CDR3 DNA reads TGTGCCAGCAGCTTGACCCCAGGTAGCAATCAGCCCCAGCATTTT. The full variable domain, with the rest looked up from reference TRBV7-8 and TRBJ1-5, is GAGVSQSPRYKVAKRGQDVALRCDPISGHVSLFWYQQALGQGPEFLTYFQNEAQLDKSGLPSDRFFAERPEGSVSTLKIQRTQQEDSAVYLCASSLTPGSNQPQHFGDGTRLSIL.

The chain is built from TRBV10-2 and TRBJ1-1, with D possibly TRBD1 on 6 matching bases. Per the germline V gene, CDR1 is WSHSY and CDR2 is SAAADI. The CDR3 is made up of 13 amino acids. Trimming left V 6 bases short and J 5 bases short, with 13 bases between. CDR3 coding DNA: TGCGCCAGCAGGGGGGACCAGGGGACTGAAGCTTTCTTT. As protein: CASRGDQGTEAFF.

The count of this clone is one. V is TRBV5-1 and J is TRBJ1-2, with D possibly TRBD1 on 5 matching bases. V was clipped by 4 bases and J by 8 bases, with 15 bases between them. The CDR3 length is 13 residues. Germline V lookup: CDR1 SGHRS, CDR2 YFSETQ. The CDR3 loop reads CASSRGGSGGYTF. In DNA form, the CDR3 reads TGCGCCAGCAGCAGGGGAGGGTCCGGGGGCTACACCTTC.

The genes are TRBV6-6 and TRBJ1-6; the match to TRBD1 covers 12 bases. This CDR3 has 15 residues. Per germline, CDR1 MNHNY and CDR2 SVGAGI (reference sequence). With 4 bases clipped from V and 9 bases from J, the junction kept 4 bases outside the gene matches. The CDR3 nucleotides are TGTGCCAGCAGTTGGGGGACAGGGGGCTTTTCACCCCTCCACTTT. Its protein product is CASSWGTGGFSPLHF.

The CDR3 protein is CASSSQTGIDTQYF. CDR3 DNA: TGTGCCAGCAGCTCGCAGACAGGGATAGATACGCAGTATTTT. The chain joins TRBV11-2 to TRBJ2-3; 7 bases line up with TRBD1. The CDR3 loop spans 14 amino acids. V lost 4 bases and J lost 5; bases outside the gene matches: 6. The V gene's germline CDR1 is SGHAT and CDR2 FQNNGV.

A single count supports this clone. The rearrangement joins TRBV7-2 to TRBJ2-1; possibly TRBD2 for D (7 bases). The CDR3 is made up of 18 amino acids. CDR1 and CDR2 (germline): SGHTA, FQGNSA. Trimming took 1 base from V and 0 from J, leaving 16 bases between them. The DNA of the CDR3 is TGTGCCAGCAGCTTAGTAGGTGGGGGGGCGAGCTCCTACAATGAGCAGTTCTTC. Its protein is CASSLVGGGASSYNEQFF.

The J gene is TRBJ1-5, the V gene TRBV19; D not resolved. The CDR3 loop spans 14 amino acids. V was clipped by 2 bases and J by 3 bases, with 8 bases between them. Per germline, CDR1 LNHDA and CDR2 SQIVND (reference sequence). CDR3 coding DNA: TGTGCCAGTAGTATAATTGGCATCAATCAGCCCCAGCATTTT. This gives the protein CASSIIGINQPQHF.

The chain joins TRBV5-1 to TRBJ2-7, with 7 positions matching TRBD2. The CDR3 runs to 16 residues. Trimming at V came to 2 bases and at J to 0 bases, leaving 8 bases not matched to a gene. Germline V lookup: CDR1 SGHRS, CDR2 YFSETQ. The CDR3 spells CASSLAGRTSSYEQYF. The CDR3 DNA sequence: TGCGCCAGCAGCTTAGCGGGAAGAACGAGCTCCTACGAGCAGTACTTC.

This rearrangement joins TRBV7-2 to TRBJ2-1; 11 bases are shared with TRBD2. V lost 3 bases, J lost 7 bases, and 8 bases stayed unmatched. The CDR3 contains 16 residues. In germline, CDR1 is SGHTA, CDR2 FQGNSA. Here the CDR3 DNA reads TGTGCCAGCAGCTTTGCCCTAGCGGGAGGAACGAATGAGCAGTTCTTC. Translation gives CASSFALAGGTNEQFF. Supplemented by reference TRBV7-2 and TRBJ2-1, the full variable domain reads GAGVSQSPSNKVTEKGKDVELRCDPISGHTALYWYRQSLGQGLEFLIYFQGNSAPDKSGLPSDRFSAERTGGSVSTLTIQRTQQEDSAVYLCASSFALAGGTNEQFFGPGTRLTVL.

This chain connects TRBV7-2 to TRBJ1-5; D unresolved. Trimming stripped 1 base from V and 2 bases from J, with 9 bases between. This CDR3 is 15 amino acids long. CDR1 and CDR2 from the germline V gene are SGHTA and FQGNSA. CDR3 residues: CASSLVSSGNQPQHF. In nucleotides, the CDR3 is TGTGCCAGCAGCTTAGTATCGTCAGGCAATCAGCCCCAGCATTTT.

This sequence joins TRBV6-5 and TRBJ2-7, with D unresolved. The CDR3 is 11 residues long. V dropped 1 base and J dropped 7 bases, with 5 bases sitting between them. Germline V gene sequence: CDR1 MNHEY, CDR2 SVGAGI. CDR3 region: CASSYLTEQYF. The CDR3 DNA follows: TGTGCCAGCAGTTACTTGACAGAGCAGTACTTC.

The chain recombines TRBV6-6 with TRBJ2-7; a possible D gene is TRBD1 (6 bases). The germline V gene has CDR1 MNHNY and CDR2 SVGAGI (reference sequence). Trimming removed 2 bases from V and 2 bases from J, with 16 bases in between. The CDR3 spans 16 residues. The DNA for the CDR3 is TGTGCCAGCAGTTACATCTTGGGCAGGGGAACCTACGAGCAGTACTTC. Its translation is CASSYILGRGTYEQYF.